The TCR beta chain under discussion was sequenced for a study of blood T cell repertoires in COVID-19. Looking at the study overall: Some COVID-19 samples were acute and others convalescent; all came from the United States, Italy and Spain. PBMCs, B-cell-depleted T cells, or T cells provided the cDNA or gDNA that made up the material.

V gave up 3 bases and J gave up 1 base; unmatched junction bases: 5. The CDR3 loop spans 17 amino acids. Germline V gene data show CDR1 as MNHEY and CDR2 as SMNVEV (reference sequence). Profiled with immunoSEQ multiplex PCR; TCRdb holds only in-frame clones, not every one. The sample records around 50,000 clones, roughly 82% being singletons. Sequencing was done on a sample of peripheral blood. This TCR derives from a woman aged 80 or over with acute or convalescent COVID-19. The chain is built from TRBV27 and TRBJ1-5; TRBD1 aligns across 11 bases. The CDR3 sequence: CASSFLGQGESNQPQHF. DNA of the CDR3: TGTGCCAGCAGTTTCTTGGGACAGGGGGAAAGCAATCAGCCCCAGCATTTT.